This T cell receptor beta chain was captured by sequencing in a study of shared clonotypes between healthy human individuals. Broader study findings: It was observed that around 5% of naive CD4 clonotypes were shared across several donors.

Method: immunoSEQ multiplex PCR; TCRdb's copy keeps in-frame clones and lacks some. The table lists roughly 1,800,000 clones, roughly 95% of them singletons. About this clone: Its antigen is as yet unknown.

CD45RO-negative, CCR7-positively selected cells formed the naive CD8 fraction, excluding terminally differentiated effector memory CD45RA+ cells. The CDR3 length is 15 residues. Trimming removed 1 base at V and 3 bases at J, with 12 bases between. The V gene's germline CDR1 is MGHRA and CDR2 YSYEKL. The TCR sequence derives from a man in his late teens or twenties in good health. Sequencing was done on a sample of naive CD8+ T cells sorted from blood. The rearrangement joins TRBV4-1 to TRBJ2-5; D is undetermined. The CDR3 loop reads CASSQVLWGEETQYF. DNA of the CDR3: TGCGCCAGCAGCCAAGTACTTTGGGGTGAAGAGACCCAGTACTTC.